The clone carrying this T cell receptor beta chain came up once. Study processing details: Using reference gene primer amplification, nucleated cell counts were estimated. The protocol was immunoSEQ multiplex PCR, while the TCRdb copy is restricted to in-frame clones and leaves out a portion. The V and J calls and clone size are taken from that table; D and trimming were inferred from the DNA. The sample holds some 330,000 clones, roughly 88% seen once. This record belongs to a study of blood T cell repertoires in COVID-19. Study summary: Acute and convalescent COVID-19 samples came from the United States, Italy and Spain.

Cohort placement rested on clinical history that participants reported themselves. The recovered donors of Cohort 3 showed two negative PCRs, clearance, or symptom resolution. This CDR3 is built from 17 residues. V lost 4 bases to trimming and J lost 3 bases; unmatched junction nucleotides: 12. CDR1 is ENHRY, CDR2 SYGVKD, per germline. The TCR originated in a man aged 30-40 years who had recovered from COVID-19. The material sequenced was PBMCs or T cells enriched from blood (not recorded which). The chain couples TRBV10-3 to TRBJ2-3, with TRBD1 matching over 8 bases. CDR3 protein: CAISGKQGAESTDTQYF. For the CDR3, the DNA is TGTGCCATCAGTGGGAAGCAGGGGGCAGAGAGTACAGATACGCAGTATTTT.